This T cell receptor (beta chain) was sequenced during a study of T cell responses to AZD1222 COVID-19 vaccine. The repertoire was sequenced with immunoSEQ multiplex PCR; TCRdb's copy has only in-frame clones and lacks some. The sample comprises 90,000 to 150,000 clones, 90% to 95% of which are singletons, and 4% to 5.5% rests with the top ten. Losses at the gene ends were 6 bases for V and 5 bases for J; bases not matched to a gene: 11. From germline, CDR1 is MGHDK and CDR2 SYGVNS. CDR3 size: 15 residues. The starting material was peripheral blood, obtained on day 0 of AZD1222 vaccination. The V and J genes are TRBV25-1 and TRBJ2-5; TRBD1 aligns across 8 bases. The clonotype comes from an adult in good health. This CDR3 reads CASSSDRGGLETQYF. In DNA form, the CDR3 reads TGTGCCAGCAGCTCCGACAGGGGAGGATTGGAGACCCAGTACTTC.